This section outlines one TCR beta chain sequence together with its context. The antigen is undetermined. This sample was taken from a study of neoadjuvant nivolumab and ipilimumab in lung cancer. Looking at the study overall: Nivolumab 3 mg/kg was given days 1, 15 and 29, plus ipilimumab 1 mg/kg day 1 in combination.

TCRdb's copy holds only in-frame clones and misses some; the assay was immunoSEQ multiplex PCR. The data show about 15,000 clones, roughly 70% seen once. The CDR3 is 14 amino acids. Germline V gene data show CDR1 as SEHNR and CDR2 as FQNEAQ (reference sequence). The trim removed 4 bases at V and 8 bases at J, leaving 8 bases unmatched. Study results and limitations: Blood richness before therapy tracked richness in tumors resected after neoadjuvant therapy. Only two of four nivolumab-treated tumors gained richness and clonality by surgery.

The specimen was peripheral blood, collected after neoadjuvant nivolumab, alone or with ipilimumab, at or shortly before surgery. The chain employs TRBV7-9 and TRBJ2-1; 7 nucleotides align to TRBD2. This receptor was obtained from an adult with non-small cell lung cancer. The CDR3 DNA follows: TGTGCCAGCAGCTCCGGGGGGTCGAGGCATGAGCAGTTCTTC. Translation gives CASSSGGSRHEQFF.